These 20 T cell receptor beta chains were sequenced from one sample in a study of blood T cell repertoires in COVID-19. Libraries were prepared by immunoSEQ multiplex PCR; TCRdb keeps only in-frame clonotypes and omits some of them. The data contain approximately 350,000 clones, about 88% of them singletons. The sample comprised peripheral blood. These TCRs come from a woman in her sixties or seventies with COVID-19, enrolled during active disease.

This clone was detected only once. V gene TRBV6-1 combines with J gene TRBJ1-6; 9 bases align to TRBD1. This CDR3 comprises 16 residues. V lost 2 bases, J lost 6 bases, and 5 bases stayed unmatched. CDR1 and CDR2 from the germline V gene are MNHNS and SASEGT. DNA of the CDR3: TGTGCCAGCAGTGAAAGGGGACAGGGCGCTAATTCACCCCTCCACTTT. This gives the protein CASSERGQGANSPLHF.

The chain uses TRBV6-5 and TRBJ1-6, with D possibly TRBD1 on 6 matching bases. The CDR3 covers 15 residues. Per germline, CDR1 MNHEY and CDR2 SVGAGI. V lost 7 bases and J 7 bases, leaving 17 bases between the germline ends. The CDR3 region has the DNA TGTGCCAGCACCGTAAACAGGGCCCCAAATTCACCCCTCCACTTT. Its protein product is CASTVNRAPNSPLHF.

The rearrangement links TRBV4-1 to TRBJ1-5; D remains unclear. Between the trimmed V and J ends, which lost 1 base and 0 bases, there was a span of 7 bases. The CDR3 contains 15 residues. Germline CDR1 is MGHRA and CDR2 is YSYEKL. The CDR3 sequence: CASSQGHSSNQPQHF. CDR3 in DNA: TGCGCCAGCAGCCAAGGTCACAGTAGCAATCAGCCCCAGCATTTT.

V and J are TRBV10-1 and TRBJ2-7, with D tentatively TRBD1 (5 bases). The CDR3 loop spans 13 amino acids. Germline V gene data show CDR1 as WNHNN and CDR2 as SYGVQD (reference sequence). The CDR3 sequence is CPTTPPGSYEQYF. DNA for the CDR3: TGCCCCACCACTCCTCCAGGGTCCTACGAGCAGTACTTC.

V is TRBV5-1 and J is TRBJ1-2; no clear D. Germline loops: CDR1 SGHRS, CDR2 YFSETQ. Trimming pared 0 bases from V and 3 bases from J, leaving 12 bases between. The CDR3 covers 15 residues. This CDR3 reads CASSLGAGFDYGYTF. CDR3 DNA: TGCGCCAGCAGCTTGGGAGCGGGCTTTGACTATGGCTACACCTTC.

The chain employs TRBV30 and TRBJ2-7, with 8 bases that match TRBD1. Germline assignment: CDR1 GTSNPN and CDR2 SVGIG (reference sequence). The CDR3 sequence is 14 residues long. V dropped 1 base and J dropped 2; count of bases not matched to a gene: 4. CDR3 amino acids: CAWSAGQGPYEQYF. In DNA form, the CDR3 reads TGTGCCTGGAGTGCTGGACAGGGCCCCTACGAGCAGTACTTC.

CDR3 sequence reads: CASSPLSEETQYF. In DNA form, the CDR3 reads TGTGCCAGCAGCCCCCTCTCCGAAGAGACCCAGTACTTC. The chain joins TRBV7-9 to TRBJ2-5; no clear D gene. Trimming took off 5 bases at V and 3 bases at J, with 10 bases between the two ends. Germline V CDR1 and CDR2: SEHNR, FQNEAQ (reference sequence). This CDR3 has 13 amino acids.

This chain links TRBV14 with TRBJ1-2; TRBD1 agrees at 7 bases. CDR3 length: 15 residues. The germline V gene encodes CDR1 SGHDN and CDR2 FVKESK. V was pared by 2 bases and J by 2 bases, with 5 bases of the junction left unmatched. CDR3 region: CASSQPGTANYGYTF. The CDR3 coding sequence is TGTGCCAGCAGCCAACCCGGGACAGCCAACTATGGCTACACCTTC.

The V and J genes are TRBV18 and TRBJ2-1; D is perhaps TRBD2 (5 bases). This CDR3 region has 14 residues. V was shortened by 2 bases and J by 4 bases, with 9 bases between the two germline ends. In germline, CDR1 is KGHSH, CDR2 LQKENI. The CDR3 bases are TGTGCCAGCTCACCAATCGAGGGTTACAATGAGCAGTTCTTC. This gives the protein CASSPIEGYNEQFF.

The chain couples TRBV7-2 to TRBJ2-3, with a tentative D call TRBD1 (5 bases). Trimming cost V 4 bases and J 2 bases, with 16 bases left between them. In germline, CDR1 is SGHTA, CDR2 FQGNSA. The length of the CDR3 is 16 residues. CDR3 DNA: TGTGCCAGCAGCTCCTCCAGGGCTGGTTCCACAGATACGCAGTATTTT. This codes for CASSSSRAGSTDTQYF.

This chain connects TRBV18 to TRBJ1-3; D possibly corresponds to TRBD1 (6 bases). Per the germline V gene, CDR1 is KGHSH and CDR2 is LQKENI. Trimming took off 2 bases at V and 3 bases at J, with 17 bases between the two ends. CDR3 size: 17 residues. The CDR3 nucleotides are TGTGCCAGCTCACCAGTAAATCAACAGGGATATGGAAACACCATATATTTT. Protein: CASSPVNQQGYGNTIYF.

The chain carries TRBV6-2 or TRBV6-3 and TRBJ1-5; TRBD1 agrees at 7 bases. The junction had 11 bases not matched to a gene; V was cut back by 1 base and J by 5 bases. This CDR3 region has 17 residues. In germline, CDR1 is MNHEY, CDR2 SVGEGT. The CDR3, as DNA: TGTGCCAGCAGTTACTACCCCGGGAGGGGGCCGGATCAGCCCCAGCATTTT. It is translated as CASSYYPGRGPDQPQHF.

The chain recombines TRBV3-1 (or the pseudogene TRBV3-2) with TRBJ2-3; possible D gene TRBD2, 6 bases. The CDR3 contains 14 residues. Trimming took off 5 bases at V and 4 bases at J, with 13 bases between the two ends. The germline V gene has CDR1 LGHDT and CDR2 YNNKEL (reference sequence). In DNA, the CDR3 is TGTGCCAGCAGCTATCGGGACTCCTCAGATACGCAGTATTTT. It codes for CASSYRDSSDTQYF.

A few counts support this clone. The J gene is TRBJ2-7, the V gene TRBV9, with 9 bases aligning to TRBD1. CDR1 SGDLS and CDR2 YYNGEE come from the germline V gene. There are 13 residues in the CDR3. With V trimmed by 4 bases and J by 5 bases, 4 bases remained unmatched. The CDR3 here is CASSPRTGDEQYF. In DNA, the CDR3 is TGTGCCAGCAGCCCTCGGACAGGGGACGAGCAGTACTTC.

The V and J genes are TRBV30 and TRBJ1-1; D might be TRBD1 (5 bases). Germline values: CDR1 GTSNPN, CDR2 SVGIG (reference sequence). V was cut by 6 bases and J by 1 base, with 12 bases left in between. This CDR3 has 13 residues. CDR3 bases: TGTGCCTGCGCCGCTGACAGGAACACTGAAGCTTTCTTT. It yields the protein CACAADRNTEAFF.

The V gene is TRBV10-3, the J gene TRBJ1-2; D may be TRBD1 (5 bases). Germline V gene data show CDR1 as ENHRY and CDR2 as SYGVKD. V lost 2 bases to trimming and J lost 0 bases, with 13 bases between them. The CDR3 totals 16 residues. This CDR3 is CAISELRGGANYGYTF. CDR3 sequence (DNA): TGTGCCATCAGTGAGCTTCGGGGGGGAGCTAACTATGGCTACACCTTC.

This chain joins TRBV28 and TRBJ1-1; perhaps TRBD1 as D (5 bases). The V end was cut by 4 bases, the J end by 0 bases, with 12 bases between. This CDR3 comprises 15 residues. CDR1 and CDR2 from the germline V gene are MDHEN and SYDVKM. DNA for the CDR3: TGTGCCAGCAGTTCTCCCGGGGGACTGAACACTGAAGCTTTCTTT. This translates into CASSSPGGLNTEAFF.

The J gene is TRBJ1-2, the V gene TRBV6-5; D may be TRBD1 (6 bases). Trimming removed 2 bases from V and 8 bases from J, with 12 bases in between. Germline V gene lookup returns CDR1 MNHEY and CDR2 SVGAGI. CDR3 length: 13 residues. The DNA for the CDR3 is TGTGCCAGCAGTTACAGGGTAGGGGGAGGCTACACCTTC. Translated, it gives CASSYRVGGGYTF.

CDR3 sequence (DNA): TGTGCCAGCAGTCTATCGCCGGGACAGAACACAGATACGCAGTATTTT. Translation: CASSLSPGQNTDTQYF. The J gene is TRBJ2-3, the V gene TRBV28, with TRBD1 matching 7 bases. The CDR3 runs to 16 residues. With 5 bases clipped from V and 2 bases from J, the junction kept 10 bases outside the gene matches. Germline loops: CDR1 MDHEN, CDR2 SYDVKM.

This CDR3 reads CASTRDIAQPQHF. For the CDR3, the DNA is TGTGCCAGCACCCGGGACATAGCACAGCCCCAGCATTTT. The V and J genes are TRBV12-3 or TRBV12-4 and TRBJ1-5; D might be TRBD1 (6 bases). The germline V and J ends were trimmed by 7 bases and 7 bases, with 14 bases remaining between them. This CDR3 contains 13 residues.